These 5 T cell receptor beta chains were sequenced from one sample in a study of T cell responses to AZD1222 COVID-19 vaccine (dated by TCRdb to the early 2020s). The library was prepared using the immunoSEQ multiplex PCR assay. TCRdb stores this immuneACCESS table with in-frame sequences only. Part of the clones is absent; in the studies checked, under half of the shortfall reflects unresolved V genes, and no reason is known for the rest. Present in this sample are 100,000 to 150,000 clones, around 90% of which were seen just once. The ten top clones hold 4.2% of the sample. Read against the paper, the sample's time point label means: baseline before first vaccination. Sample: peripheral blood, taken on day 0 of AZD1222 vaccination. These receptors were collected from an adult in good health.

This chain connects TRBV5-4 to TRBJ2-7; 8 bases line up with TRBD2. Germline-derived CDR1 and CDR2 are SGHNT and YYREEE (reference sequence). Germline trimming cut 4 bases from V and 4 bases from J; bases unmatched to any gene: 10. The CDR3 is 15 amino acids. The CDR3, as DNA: TGTGCCAGCAGCCCCCCAGGGACTAGAGTTTACGAGCAGTACTTC. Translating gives CASSPPGTRVYEQYF.

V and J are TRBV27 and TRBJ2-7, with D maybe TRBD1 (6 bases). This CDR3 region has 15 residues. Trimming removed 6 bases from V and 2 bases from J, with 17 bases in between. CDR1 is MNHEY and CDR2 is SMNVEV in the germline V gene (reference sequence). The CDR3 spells CASRTVGTLPYEQYF. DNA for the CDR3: TGTGCCAGCAGGACCGTCGGGACACTACCCTACGAGCAGTACTTC.

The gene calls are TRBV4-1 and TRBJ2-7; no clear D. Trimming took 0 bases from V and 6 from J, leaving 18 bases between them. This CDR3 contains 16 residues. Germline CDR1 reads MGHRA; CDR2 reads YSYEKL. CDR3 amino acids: CASSQEGVATRREQYF. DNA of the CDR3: TGCGCCAGCAGCCAAGAGGGTGTCGCCACGCGACGCGAGCAGTACTTC.

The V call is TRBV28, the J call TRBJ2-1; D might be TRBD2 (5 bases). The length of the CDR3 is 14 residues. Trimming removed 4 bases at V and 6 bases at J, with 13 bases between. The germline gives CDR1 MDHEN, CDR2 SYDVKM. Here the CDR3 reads CASSSPLGGNEQFF. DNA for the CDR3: TGTGCCAGCAGTTCTCCTCTTGGAGGCAATGAGCAGTTCTTC.

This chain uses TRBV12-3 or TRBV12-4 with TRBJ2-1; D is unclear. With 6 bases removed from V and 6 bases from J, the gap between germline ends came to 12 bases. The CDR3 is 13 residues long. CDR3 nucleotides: TGTGCCAGCAGGAGCCGGTCACCCAATGAGCAGTTCTTC. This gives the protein CASRSRSPNEQFF.